This paragraph covers one T cell receptor (beta chain) sequence. Its antigen is undetermined. This sample is drawn from a study of memory CD4+ T cells and cytomegalovirus serostatus. Single viable CD3+CD4+CD8-CD45RO+ cells were sorted as the memory CD4+ T cells. Serostatus was set by detecting CMV pp150, pp28, p38, p52 IgG. V lost 3 bases and J lost 6, with 9 bases in between. Germline V CDR1 and CDR2: SGHRS, YFSETQ. The CDR3 is made up of 13 amino acids. Only in-frame clones appear in the TCRdb table, and some are missing; sequencing was by immunoSEQ multiplex PCR. This sample has 85,000 to 100,000 clones; roughly 80% occur once, and the top ten carry around 3.6%. Study-wide results and limits: Suggested: most of the CMV-linked TCR signature lies in CD4+ memory cells. CD4+ memory repertoires contained about 40% of the roughly 160 reported CMV TCRbeta sequences.

The specimen sequenced was memory CD4+ T cells from blood. This chain uses TRBV5-1 with TRBJ1-4, with TRBD1 as a possible D gene (5 bases). This TCR derives from an adult in good health and CMV-seropositive. CDR3 sequence: CASSSGGDEKLFF. The CDR3 coding sequence is TGCGCCAGCAGCTCGGGGGGAGATGAAAAACTGTTTTTT.